The clone carrying this T cell receptor (beta chain) has only one observation. Some clones are missing from TCRdb's copy, which holds only in-frame ones; the method was immunoSEQ multiplex PCR. The sample consists of 300,000 to 400,000 clones, 74% of them appearing once. These data are taken from a study of shared clonotypes between healthy human individuals. The TCR was taken from a man aged 25-40 years in good health. Input material: memory CD4+ T cells sorted from blood. Sample subset: CD45RA-negative fraction.

The CDR3 DNA follows: TGTGCCAGCAGCATTGGGCCCATGACTGAAGCTTTCTTT. Translation: CASSIGPMTEAFF. The chain joins TRBV11-1 to TRBJ1-1; D is undetermined. CDR3 length equals 13 residues. Trimming stripped 5 bases from V and 5 bases from J, with 12 bases between. Germline CDR1 and CDR2: SGHAT and FQDESV (reference sequence).